This TCR beta chain was recorded in a study of blood T cells in healthy people across ages (dated by TCRdb to between 2015 and 2016). General notes on the study: In model experiments, roughly one uniquely barcoded TCR beta cDNA molecule per two T cells was captured by template switching. To track age-related changes in TCR beta repertoire diversity, the study relied on deep sequencing normalized with unique cDNA molecular identifiers. The study analyzed two additional independent replicas of 1 million unique cDNA reads from the same blood draw for two donors, one aged 18 to 30 and one aged 80 or older. To avoid experimental bias, donors of different ages were randomly spread across the sequencing lanes. Four age groups were formed from the donors: young (average 16 years), middle-aged (approximately 39), aged (under 70) and long-lived (more than 75).

In the germline V gene, CDR1 corresponds to MDHEN and CDR2 to SYDVKM. V and J lose 2 bases and 5 bases, and a span of 16 bases separates them. The CDR3 runs 15 residues from the cysteine to the phenylalanine. Just the 45-base CDR3 DNA is kept, in frame starting at base 1. Libraries were constructed by 5' RACE. Sequenced using an Illumina HiSeq 2500. A second PCR of about 6 to 11 cycles was performed with a sample-barcoded 5' primer and a J-beta primer mix. A template-switch 5' adaptor carrying 12 random nucleotides introduced a unique molecular identifier onto each TCR beta cDNA molecule. Each sample yielded at least 3 million CDR3-containing paired-end reads. All of the RNA was converted into first-strand cDNA using the Mint cDNA synthesis kit, with a TRBC-specific oligonucleotide serving as the primer. Following uracil-DNA glycosylase treatment, a first 18-cycle PCR with universal primers M1SS and BC2_uni_R was performed on all cDNA. For the original study's pipeline: Each sample was normalized by randomly selecting 1 million high-quality reads, each carrying a distinct molecular identifier. Instead of being binned into consensus sequences, reads that shared molecular identifiers were thrown out. MiTCR, with a Q25 quality threshold and the strictest error-elimination algorithm, was used for CDR3 identification, clonotype clustering and error correction. A nonparametric unseen species model with Euler transformation was used to estimate a lower bound on total TCR beta diversity. TCRdb trimmed public reads at Q25 via fastp, called clones via MiXCR and kept in-frame beta chains. Each record represents a unique CDR3 protein, reported with the most common genes and DNA among its rows. It is TCRdb's table, rather than the study itself, that gives the V and J calls and clone size. The sample contains just over 1 million distinct CDR3 sequences, 45% of them found a single time. The top ten clonotypes cover under 20% of the sample.

Results the study describes overall, beyond this receptor: Because profiling used bulk unsorted PBMCs, naive and antigen-experienced compartments could not be compared conclusively. Total diversity estimates from one million sequenced T cells were considered lower bounds and underestimates. The long-lived group showed more naive CD4+ T cells, fewer expanded clones and increased TCR diversity than the aged group, suggesting age selection. Observed TCR beta diversity correlated strongly with the percentage of naive T cells measured by flow cytometry. As age increased, observed TCR beta diversity per million T cells dropped in a roughly linear way, and a significant reduction was already evident by age 40. Because the CMV infection status of the donors was unknown, age-related changes in expanded clonotypes may potentially have been confounded.

Note on this clonotype: What antigen it recognizes has not been identified. No much larger clone exists at a distance of one base, and base qualities are not known.

The donors were roughly 39 Caucasian individuals from Russia, aged roughly 6 to 95 years, who were systemically healthy. Each donor gave around 9 milliliters of peripheral blood, collected into EDTA-treated Vacutainer tubes. Ficoll-Paque density-gradient centrifugation was used to isolate PBMCs, with at least 6 million per sample. Trizol reagent was used to extract total RNA from PBMCs, with at least 5.5 micrograms per sample. For every donor, flow cytometry on a PBMC aliquot measured the percentage of naive CD45RAhigh/CD27high T cells. This receptor chain uses TRBV28 and TRBJ2-7; possibly the D gene is TRBD2, per 7 matching bases. Input material: blood. The TCR sequence derives from a woman aged 55-70 years in good health. The DNA reads as follows: TGTGCCAGCAGTTTACCGGGGGGCTTCGGGCACGAGCAGTACTTC. This encodes CASSLPGGFGHEQYF.